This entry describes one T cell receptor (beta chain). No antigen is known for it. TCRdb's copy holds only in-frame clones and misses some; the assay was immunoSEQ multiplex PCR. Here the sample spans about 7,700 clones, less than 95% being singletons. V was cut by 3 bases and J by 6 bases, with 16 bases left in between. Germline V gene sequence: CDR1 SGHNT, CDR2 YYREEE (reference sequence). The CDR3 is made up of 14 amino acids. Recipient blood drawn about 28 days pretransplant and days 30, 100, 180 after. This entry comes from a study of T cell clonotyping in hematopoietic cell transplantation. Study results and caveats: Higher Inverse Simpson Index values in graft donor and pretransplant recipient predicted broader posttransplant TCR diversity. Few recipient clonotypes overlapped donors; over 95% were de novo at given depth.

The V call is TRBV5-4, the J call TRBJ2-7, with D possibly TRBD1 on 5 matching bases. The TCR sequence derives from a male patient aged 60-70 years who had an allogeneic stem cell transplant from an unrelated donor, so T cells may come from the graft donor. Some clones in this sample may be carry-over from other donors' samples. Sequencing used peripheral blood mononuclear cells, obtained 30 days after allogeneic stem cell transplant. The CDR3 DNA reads TGTGCCAGCAGCTATGACCGCAGGGTCGCCGAGCAGTACTTC. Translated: CASSYDRRVAEQYF.